Below are 4 T cell receptor beta chains sequenced from a single sample in a study of cytomegalovirus exposure and HLA in healthy donors. The PCR had 60 Vbeta and 13 Jbeta primers. The data were produced by immunoSEQ multiplex PCR, yet TCRdb's version contains in-frame clones alone and is incomplete. The table has about 98,000 clones, around 57% seen once. Material for sequencing was PBMCs. The receptors were gathered from a human donor in good health.

The chain carries TRBV5-1 and TRBJ2-1; 7 positions match TRBD1. Germline CDR1 and CDR2: SGHRS and YFSETQ. Trimming cost V 4 bases and J 16 bases; bases outside gene matches: 26. The CDR3 extends over 17 amino acids. Here the CDR3 reads CASSDIGTDPTMSSRFF. The DNA for the CDR3 is TGCGCCAGCAGCGATATAGGGACAGATCCTACAATGAGCAGTAGATTCTTC.

This clone turned up a few times. As DNA, the CDR3 is TGTGCCAGCAGTGAAGGGTGGAGCTCCTACGAGCAGTACTTC. Translated: CASSEGWSSYEQYF. The chain combines TRBV6-1 with TRBJ2-7; no firm D call. Per the germline V gene, CDR1 is MNHNS and CDR2 is SASEGT. The CDR3 is 14 amino acids. V dropped 1 base and J dropped 0 bases, with 7 bases sitting between them.

This chain links TRBV6-5 with TRBJ1-1; tentatively, D is TRBD1 (5 bases). Between the trimmed V and J ends, which lost 2 bases and 3 bases, there was a span of 10 bases. Germline assignment: CDR1 MNHEY and CDR2 SVGAGI. The CDR3 loop spans 14 amino acids. CDR3 loop: CASSYTGEDTEAFF. The DNA for the CDR3 is TGTGCCAGCAGTTACACAGGAGAGGACACTGAAGCTTTCTTT.

This clone occurred a few times. This chain connects TRBV5-6 to TRBJ2-1, with 7 bases lining up with TRBD2. The V gene's germline CDR1 is SGHDT and CDR2 YYEEEE. The V gene end was trimmed by 3 bases and the J gene end by 2 bases; junction bases not matched to a gene: 8. The CDR3 sequence is 16 residues long. This CDR3 is CASSYGTSETYNEQFF. CDR3 bases: TGTGCCAGCAGCTACGGAACTAGCGAAACCTACAATGAGCAGTTCTTC.